This record looks at one TCR beta chain sequence and its context. The target antigen is unknown. This sample stems from a study of T cell responses to AZD1222 COVID-19 vaccine. CDR1 and CDR2 from the germline V gene are SSHAT and FNYEAQ (reference sequence). The V gene lost 5 bases and the J gene lost 5 bases, with 15 bases spanning the gap. This CDR3 is built from 15 residues. Generated by immunoSEQ multiplex PCR, the TCRdb table keeps only in-frame clones and is missing some. This table has under 130,000 clones, 89% appearing once. Notes on the study in general: Every sample of the repertoires postdated the peak T cell response. Only a handful of people who got AZD1222 tested seropositive at baseline. Spike regions recognized by vaccine-associated CD4 TCRs spanned the protein, led by 160-218 and 743-854. Donors skewed white British and female; clonal diversity was possibly underestimated.

The receptor was isolated from an adult who received the AZD1222 COVID-19 vaccine. This specimen consisted of peripheral blood, obtained 28 days after the second AZD1222 dose. The chain couples TRBV7-7 to TRBJ1-4; D call uncertain. The CDR3 reads CASSPSRGQNEKLFF. CDR3 DNA: TGTGCCAGCAGCCCTTCGAGAGGGCAGAATGAAAAACTGTTTTTT.